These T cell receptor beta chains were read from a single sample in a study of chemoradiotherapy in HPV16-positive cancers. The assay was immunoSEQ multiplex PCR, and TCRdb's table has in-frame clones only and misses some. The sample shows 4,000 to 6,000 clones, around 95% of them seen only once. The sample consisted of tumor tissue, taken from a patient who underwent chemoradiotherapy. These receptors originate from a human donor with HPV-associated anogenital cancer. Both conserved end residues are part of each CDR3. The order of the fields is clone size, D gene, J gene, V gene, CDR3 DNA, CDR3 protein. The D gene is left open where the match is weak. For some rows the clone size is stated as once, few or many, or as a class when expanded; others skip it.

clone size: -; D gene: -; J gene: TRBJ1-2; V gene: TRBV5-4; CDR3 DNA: TGTGCCAGCAGCTTTCAGGGGCACTATGGCTACACCTTC; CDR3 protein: CASSFQGHYGYTF
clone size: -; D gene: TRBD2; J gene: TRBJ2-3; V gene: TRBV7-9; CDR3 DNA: TGTGCCAGCAGATCGGGACTAGCGGGGGTAGATACGCAGTATTTT; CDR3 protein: CASRSGLAGVDTQYF
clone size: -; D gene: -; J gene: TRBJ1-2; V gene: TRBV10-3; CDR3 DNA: TGTGCCATCCAGGGCCGGGACTATGGCTACACCTTC; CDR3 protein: CAIQGRDYGYTF
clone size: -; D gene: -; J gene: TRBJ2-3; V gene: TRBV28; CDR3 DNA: TGTGCCAGCAACTCTGTAAGGGCTGGGCAGTATTTT; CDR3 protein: CASNSVRAGQYF
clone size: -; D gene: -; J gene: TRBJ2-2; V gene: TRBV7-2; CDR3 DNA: TGTGCCAGCAGCTTAACACGCGGGGGCCGCCACACCGGGGAGCTGTTTTTT; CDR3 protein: CASSLTRGGRHTGELFF
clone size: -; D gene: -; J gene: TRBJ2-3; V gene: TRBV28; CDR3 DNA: TGTGCCAGCAGTTTATCGGGTGGAAAGCGGTCGCAGTATTTT; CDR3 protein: CASSLSGGKRSQYF
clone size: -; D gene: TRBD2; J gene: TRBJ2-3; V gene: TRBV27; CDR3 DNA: TGTGCCAGCAGTCCAGGTGGTTGGGTAGCGGGACCATACACAGATACGCAGTATTTT; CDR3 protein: CASSPGGWVAGPYTDTQYF
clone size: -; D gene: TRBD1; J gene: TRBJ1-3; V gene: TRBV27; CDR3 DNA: TGTGCCAGCAGGTTGACAGGGTACGGAAACACCATATATTTT; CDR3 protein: CASRLTGYGNTIYF
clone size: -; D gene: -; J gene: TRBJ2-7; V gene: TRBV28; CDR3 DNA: TGTGCCAGCAGTTCCCCGCCGGGGTCCTACGAGCAGTACTTC; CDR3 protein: CASSSPPGSYEQYF
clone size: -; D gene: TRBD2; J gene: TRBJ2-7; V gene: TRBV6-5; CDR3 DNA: TGTGCCAGCGGTAAGCGGGAGGGCTACGAGCAGTACTTC; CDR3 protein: CASGKREGYEQYF
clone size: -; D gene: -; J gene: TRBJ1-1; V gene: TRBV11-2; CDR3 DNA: TGTGCCAGCAGCCATAGCCAGGCGGGCCGAACTGAAGCTTTCTTT; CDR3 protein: CASSHSQAGRTEAFF
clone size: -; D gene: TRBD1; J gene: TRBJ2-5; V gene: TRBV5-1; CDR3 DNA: TGCGCCAGCAGCTTGGCACAGGGGTTAGGAGAGACCCAGTACTTC; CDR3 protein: CASSLAQGLGETQYF
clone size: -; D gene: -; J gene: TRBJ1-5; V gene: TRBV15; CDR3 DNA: TGTGCCACCAGCAGAGATAGAGTTTATAGCAATCAGCCCCAGCATTTT; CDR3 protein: CATSRDRVYSNQPQHF
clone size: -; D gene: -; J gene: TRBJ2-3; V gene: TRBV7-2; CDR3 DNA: TGTGCCAGCAGTTTATTCACAGATACGCAGTATTTT; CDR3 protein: CASSLFTDTQYF
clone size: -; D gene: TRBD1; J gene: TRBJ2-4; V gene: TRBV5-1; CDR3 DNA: TGCGCCAGCAGCTCTACAGGGGACATTCAGTACTTC; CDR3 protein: CASSSTGDIQYF
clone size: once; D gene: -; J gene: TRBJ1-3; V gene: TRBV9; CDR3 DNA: TGTGCCAGCAGCGTAGAGGTGATTGGGTACGGAAACACCATATATTTT; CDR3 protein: CASSVEVIGYGNTIYF
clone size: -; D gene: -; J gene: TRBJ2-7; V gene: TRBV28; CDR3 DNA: TGTGCCAGCAGTAGACAGGTATTCTCCTACGAGCAGTACTTC; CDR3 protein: CASSRQVFSYEQYF
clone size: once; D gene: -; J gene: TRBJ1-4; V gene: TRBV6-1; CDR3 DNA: TGTGCCAGCAGTGACAGGCCTAATGAAAAACTGTTTTTT; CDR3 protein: CASSDRPNEKLFF
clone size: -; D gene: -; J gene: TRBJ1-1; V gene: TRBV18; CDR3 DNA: TGTGCCAGCTCACCAGAACAGCCGAACACTGAAGCTTTCTTT; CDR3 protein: CASSPEQPNTEAFF
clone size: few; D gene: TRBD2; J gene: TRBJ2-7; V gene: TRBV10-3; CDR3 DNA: TGTGCCATCAGCGAGGGACTAGCGGGGAACGAGCAGTACTTC; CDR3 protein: CAISEGLAGNEQYF
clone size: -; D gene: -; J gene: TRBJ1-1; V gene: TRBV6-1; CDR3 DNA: TGTGCCAGCAGTACTACGGTGGTACTGAACACTGAAGCTTTCTTT; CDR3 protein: CASSTTVVLNTEAFF
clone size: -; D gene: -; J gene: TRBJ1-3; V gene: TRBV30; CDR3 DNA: TGTGCCTGGACCCTAGACAGGCTGCCTGGAAACACCATATATTTT; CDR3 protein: CAWTLDRLPGNTIYF
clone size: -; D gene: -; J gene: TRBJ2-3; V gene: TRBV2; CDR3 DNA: TGTGCCAGCAGGATGCCCGGACGGTGGGCCACAGATACGCAGTATTTT; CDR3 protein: CASRMPGRWATDTQYF
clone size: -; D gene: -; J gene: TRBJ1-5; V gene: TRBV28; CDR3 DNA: TGTGCCAGCAGTTTTGGCAGGGCGCTAACCCAGCCCCAGCATTTT; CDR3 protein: CASSFGRALTQPQHF
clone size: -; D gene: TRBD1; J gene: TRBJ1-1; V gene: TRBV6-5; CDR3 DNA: TGTGCCAGCAATTGGGTCGGGACAGGAGGAGAAGCTTTCTTT; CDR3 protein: CASNWVGTGGEAFF
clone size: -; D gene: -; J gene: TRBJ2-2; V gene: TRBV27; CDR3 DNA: TGTGCCACCTACCCGGGACTTCCCACCGGGGAGCTGTTTTTT; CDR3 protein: CATYPGLPTGELFF
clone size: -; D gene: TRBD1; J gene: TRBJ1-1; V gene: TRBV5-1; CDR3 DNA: TGCGCCAGCAGCAGGACAGAGGGGGCCAGCTACGGGGCTTTCTTT; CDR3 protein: CASSRTEGASYGAFF
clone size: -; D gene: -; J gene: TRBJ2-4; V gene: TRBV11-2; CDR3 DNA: TGTGCCAGCAGCTTAGCGAAAGGGTTAGCCAAAAACATTCAGTACTTC; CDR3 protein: CASSLAKGLAKNIQYF
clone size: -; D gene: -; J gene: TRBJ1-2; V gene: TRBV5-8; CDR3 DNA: TGTGCCAGCAGCTTTACGGGAAGATATAACTATGGCTACACCTTC; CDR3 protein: CASSFTGRYNYGYTF
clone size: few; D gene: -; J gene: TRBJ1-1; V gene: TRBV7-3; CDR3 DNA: TGTGCCAGTGGGGAACAGATGAACACTGAAGCTTTCTTT; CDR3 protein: CASGEQMNTEAFF
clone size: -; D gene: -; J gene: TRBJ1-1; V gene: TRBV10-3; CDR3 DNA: TGTGCCATCAGTGCGGACGGGAACACTGAAGCTTTCTTT; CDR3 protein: CAISADGNTEAFF
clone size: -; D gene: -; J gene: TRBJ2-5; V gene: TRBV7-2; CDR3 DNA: TGTGCCAGCAGCGAAGGTACGAGACGGACCCAGTACTTC; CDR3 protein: CASSEGTRRTQYF
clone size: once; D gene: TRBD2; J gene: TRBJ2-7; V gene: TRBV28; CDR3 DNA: TGTGCCAGCAGTACGTCCCAGCGGGGTCAGCTCTACGAGCAGTACTTC; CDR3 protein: CASSTSQRGQLYEQYF
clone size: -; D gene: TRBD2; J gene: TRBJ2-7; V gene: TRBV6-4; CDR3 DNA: TGTGCCAGCAGCGCTCTAGCGGGAGCTCCCCACGAGCAGTACTTC; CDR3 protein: CASSALAGAPHEQYF
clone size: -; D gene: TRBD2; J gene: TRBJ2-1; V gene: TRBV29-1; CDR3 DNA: TGCAGCGTTGAACTAGCGGGAGGTTGGTCGTACAATGAGCAGTTCTTC; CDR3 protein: CSVELAGGWSYNEQFF
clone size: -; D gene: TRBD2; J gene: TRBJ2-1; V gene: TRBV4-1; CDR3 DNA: TGCGCCAGCAGCCAAGAGGGGACTAGCCTCAATGAGCAGTTCTTC; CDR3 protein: CASSQEGTSLNEQFF
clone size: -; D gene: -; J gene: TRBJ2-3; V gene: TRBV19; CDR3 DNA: TGTGCCAGTAGTATGGTGGGGGGCACAGATACGCAGTATTTT; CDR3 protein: CASSMVGGTDTQYF
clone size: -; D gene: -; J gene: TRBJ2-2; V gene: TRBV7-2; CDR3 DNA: TGTGCCAGCAGACCCGTGGGGACGAACACCGGGGAGCTGTTTTTT; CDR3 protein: CASRPVGTNTGELFF
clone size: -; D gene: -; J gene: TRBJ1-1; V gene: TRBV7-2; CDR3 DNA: TGTGCCAGCAGCTTACAGGGGTCTTTCTTT; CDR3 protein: CASSLQGSFF
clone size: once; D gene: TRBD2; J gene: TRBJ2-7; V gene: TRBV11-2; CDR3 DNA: TGTGCCAGCAGCTCCCTACCGGACGGGGGGGAGCAGTACTTC; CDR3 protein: CASSSLPDGGEQYF
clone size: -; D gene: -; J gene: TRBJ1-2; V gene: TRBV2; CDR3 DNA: TGTGCCAGCCGACAGATTTTTAACTATGGCTACACCTTC; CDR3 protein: CASRQIFNYGYTF
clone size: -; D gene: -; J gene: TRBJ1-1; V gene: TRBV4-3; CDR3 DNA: TGCGCCAGCAGCCAAGATCGGGGGAGCACTGAAGCTTTCTTT; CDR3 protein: CASSQDRGSTEAFF
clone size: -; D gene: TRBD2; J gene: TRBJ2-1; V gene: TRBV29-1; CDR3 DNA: TGCAGCGTTGCCAGCGGGAGTTGGAGTAATGAGCAGTTCTTC; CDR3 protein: CSVASGSWSNEQFF
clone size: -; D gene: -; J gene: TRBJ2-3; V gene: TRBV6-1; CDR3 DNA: TGTGCCAGCAGGATCCGGGACCTCACAGATACGCAGTATTTT; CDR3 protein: CASRIRDLTDTQYF
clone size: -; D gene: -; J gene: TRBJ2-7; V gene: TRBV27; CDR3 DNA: TGTGCCAGCAGTTTTTTGAGGTCGGAGCAGTACTTC; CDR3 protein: CASSFLRSEQYF
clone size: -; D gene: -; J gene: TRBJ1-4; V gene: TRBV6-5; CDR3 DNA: TGTGCCAGCAGTGGGGGTGCAACTAATGAAAAACTGTTTTTT; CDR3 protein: CASSGGATNEKLFF
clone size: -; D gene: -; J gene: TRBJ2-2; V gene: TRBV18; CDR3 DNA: TGTGCCAGCTCACCATTGTGGGGCACGGACACCGGGGAGCTGTTTTTT; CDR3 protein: CASSPLWGTDTGELFF
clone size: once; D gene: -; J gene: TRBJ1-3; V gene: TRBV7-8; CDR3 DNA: TGTGCCAGCAGCTTAGGTTGGGTAACGAAAGGAAACACCATATATTTT; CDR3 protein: CASSLGWVTKGNTIYF
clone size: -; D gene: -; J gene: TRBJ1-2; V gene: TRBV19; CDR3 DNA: TGTGCCAGTAGTGCGTACGGGGGGACCAACTATGGCTACACCTTC; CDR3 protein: CASSAYGGTNYGYTF
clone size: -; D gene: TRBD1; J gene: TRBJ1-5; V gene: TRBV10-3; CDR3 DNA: TGTGCCACCCTCGGGACAGGGAACAATCAGCCCCAGCATTTT; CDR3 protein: CATLGTGNNQPQHF
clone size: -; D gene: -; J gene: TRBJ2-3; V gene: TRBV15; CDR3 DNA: TGTGCCACCAGCGGGCTTAAGACGGTTGGAGCAACAGATACGCAGTATTTT; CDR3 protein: CATSGLKTVGATDTQYF
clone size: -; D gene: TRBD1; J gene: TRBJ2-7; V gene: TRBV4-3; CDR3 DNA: TGCGCCAGCAGCCAAGCCGCCGGGACAGGGTACGAGCAGTACTTC; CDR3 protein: CASSQAAGTGYEQYF
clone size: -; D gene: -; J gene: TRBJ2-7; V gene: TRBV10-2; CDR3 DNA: TGCGCCAGCAGTGACAGGTTCCTAGACAGCTACTCCTACGAGCAGTACTTC; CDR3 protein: CASSDRFLDSYSYEQYF
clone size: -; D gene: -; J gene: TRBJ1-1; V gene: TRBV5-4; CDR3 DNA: TGTGCCAGCAGCCGACCGGCGATGAACACTGAAGCTTTCTTT; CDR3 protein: CASSRPAMNTEAFF